These 20 T cell receptor beta chains were sequenced from one sample in a study of early T cells in non-severe SARS-CoV-2 infection. TCRdb re-called the 5' RACE reads with MiXCR, one entry per CDR3 protein. The sample has more than 60,000 distinct CDR3 sequences; around 11% are singletons. This sample comprised whole blood, obtained at baseline. The receptors come from an adult who was a healthcare worker with PCR-confirmed SARS-CoV-2 infection or an uninfected control (not recorded which). The donor label of this sample is uncertain.

This clonotype appeared a few times. J is TRBJ2-3 and V is TRBV6-6; TRBD1 matches at 7 bases. J lost 13 bases, V lost 4 bases, and 8 bases had no gene match. The CDR3 consists of 12 residues. CDR1 is MNHNY and CDR2 is SVGAGI in the germline V gene (reference sequence). The CDR3 spells CASSSPGQMKYF. The CDR3 coding sequence is TGTGCCAGCAGTTCACCGGGACAGATGAAGTATTTT.

The rearrangement uses TRBV12-3 or TRBV12-4 and TRBJ2-3; TRBD1 matches at 10 bases. J lost 2 bases, V lost 5 bases, and 4 bases had no gene match. The length of the CDR3 is 15 residues. The CDR3, as DNA: TGTGCCAGCAGTCAGGGACAGGGGCCCACAGATACGCAGTATTTT. This encodes CASSQGQGPTDTQYF.

This clonotype occurred a few times. The V gene is TRBV3-1, the J gene TRBJ1-1; unclear D gene. The germline V gene has CDR1 LGHDT and CDR2 YNNKEL (reference sequence). Deletions cut 4 bases from V and 0 bases from J, with 12 bases between. The CDR3 is made up of 15 amino acids. CDR3 nucleotide sequence: TGTGCCAGCAGCCGATCTTCGACTGTGAACACTGAAGCTTTCTTT. This codes for CASSRSSTVNTEAFF.

There are many counts of this clonotype. This chain connects TRBV12-3 or TRBV12-4 to TRBJ1-5, with 8 positions matching TRBD1. This CDR3 is built from 15 residues. The J segment lost 7 bases and the V segment lost 4 bases, leaving 9 bases of the junction unmatched. The CDR3 region has the DNA TGTGCCAGCAGTTCCGGACAGGGCTCTCACCAGCCCCAGCATTTT. Protein sequence: CASSSGQGSHQPQHF.

This clonotype was found a few times. The rearrangement joins TRBV20-1 to TRBJ1-3; D may be TRBD1 (5 bases). CDR1 and CDR2 from the germline V gene are DFQATT and SNEGSKA (reference sequence). The V gene lost 6 bases and the J gene lost 9 bases, with 15 bases spanning the gap. This CDR3 comprises 12 residues. The DNA of the CDR3 is TGCAGTGCCCTCAGGGAAATGGGCACCATATATTTT. Protein sequence: CSALREMGTIYF.

The rearrangement links TRBV19 to TRBJ2-5; 7 bases map to TRBD1. Germline values: CDR1 LNHDA, CDR2 SQIVND (reference sequence). The CDR3 runs 11 residues. V shed 9 bases, J shed 2 bases, and the junction held 0 bases outside the gene matches. The DNA of the CDR3 is TGTGCCAGGGGACAGCAAGAGACCCAGTACTTC. Translating it yields CARGQQETQYF. Variable domain in full (rest from reference TRBV19 and TRBJ2-5): DGGITQSPKYLFRKEGQNVTLSCEQNLNHDAMYWYRQDPGQGLRLIYYSQIVNDFQKGDIAEGYSVSREKKESFPLTVTSAQKNPTAFYLCARGQQETQYFGPGTRLLVL.

This clonotype was counted between two and nine times. The V and J genes are TRBV28 and TRBJ2-3, with 9 bases identical to TRBD1. With 5 bases clipped from V and 2 bases from J, the junction kept 14 bases outside the gene matches. The CDR3 runs 18 residues. Looked up from germline, CDR1 is MDHEN and CDR2 is SYDVKM. CDR3 protein: CASSTQDPGQGFTDTQYF. The CDR3 DNA reads as TGTGCCAGCAGTACACAAGACCCGGGACAGGGTTTCACAGATACGCAGTATTTT.

This clonotype has ten or more counts. V is TRBV29-1 and J is TRBJ2-1; D uncertain. The CDR3 runs to 16 residues. V dropped 3 bases and J dropped 0 bases, with 15 bases sitting between them. Germline values: CDR1 SQVTM, CDR2 ANQGSEA. In DNA, the CDR3 is TGCAGCGTTGAGGCAGTAGAGGCTAGCTCCTACAATGAGCAGTTCTTC. It specifies CSVEAVEASSYNEQFF.

This clonotype was seen a handful of times. The J gene is TRBJ1-5, the V gene TRBV19, with D uncertain. CDR1 and CDR2 (germline): LNHDA, SQIVND (reference sequence). The length of the CDR3 is 17 residues. V was cut by 9 bases and J by 0 bases, with 21 bases left in between. This CDR3 reads CASQDFSSLYSNQPQHF. The DNA for the CDR3 is TGTGCCAGCCAAGACTTTTCCTCCCTATATAGCAATCAGCCCCAGCATTTT.

The V and J genes are TRBV7-9 and TRBJ1-2; D uncertain. Germline CDR1 SEHNR, CDR2 FQNEAQ (reference sequence). This CDR3 is 13 amino acids long. V dropped 8 bases and J dropped 2 bases, with 12 bases sitting between them. The CDR3 reads CASSRGGNYGYTF. For the CDR3, the DNA is TGTGCCAGCTCCCGGGGAGGGAACTATGGCTACACCTTC. Combining the CDR3 with reference TRBV7-9 and TRBJ1-2 gives the whole variable domain DTGVSQNPRHKITKRGQNVTFRCDPISEHNRLYWYRQTLGQGPEFLTYFQNEAQLEKSRLLSDRFSAERPKGSFSTLEIQRTEQGDSAMYLCASSRGGNYGYTFGSGTRLTVV.

V and J are TRBV5-1 and TRBJ2-3, with D tentatively TRBD1 (6 bases). V dropped 0 bases and J dropped 2 bases, with 10 bases sitting between them. This CDR3 is built from 15 residues. Per the germline V gene, CDR1 is SGHRS and CDR2 is YFSETQ. The DNA for the CDR3 is TGCGCCAGCAGCTTGGCCACAGGGCCCACAGATACGCAGTATTTT. It translates to CASSLATGPTDTQYF.

This clonotype was recorded a few times. J is TRBJ2-3 and V is TRBV6-5, with D perhaps TRBD1 or TRBD2 (5 bases each). V dropped 5 bases and J dropped 4 bases, with 19 bases sitting between them. The CDR3 is 16 residues long. Germline CDR1 and CDR2: MNHEY and SVGAGI. CDR3 DNA sequence: TGTGCCAGCAGTCTCTCCGGGACCGTCGGGGCAGATACGCAGTATTTT. This translates into CASSLSGTVGADTQYF.

The chain recombines TRBV15 with TRBJ1-1; a weak D match, TRBD1 (5 bases). Germline-derived CDR1 and CDR2 are LNHNV and YYDKDF (reference sequence). V shed 0 bases and J shed 0 bases, with 8 bases lying between them. This CDR3 is built from 15 residues. In nucleotides, the CDR3 is TGTGCCACCAGCAGAGATTGGGGGATGAACACTGAAGCTTTCTTT. Protein: CATSRDWGMNTEAFF. The full variable domain, its missing parts supplied by reference TRBV15 and TRBJ1-1, is DAMVIQNPRYQVTQFGKPVTLSCSQTLNHNVMYWYQQKSSQAPKLLFHYYDKDFNNEADTPDNFQSRRPNTSFCFLDIRSPGLGDTAMYLCATSRDWGMNTEAFFGQGTRLTVV.

This clonotype was recorded a few times. The chain links TRBV7-9 to TRBJ2-1; maybe TRBD2 (5 bases). CDR1 is SEHNR and CDR2 is FQNEAQ in the germline V gene (reference sequence). The CDR3 extends over 14 amino acids. V was pared by 0 bases and J by 13 bases, with 16 bases between. The CDR3 region has the DNA TGTGCCAGCAGCTTAGCACTTATCGGGGATATCCAGTTCTTC. Protein: CASSLALIGDIQFF.

This clonotype was observed a handful of times. This chain connects TRBV7-8 to TRBJ1-5, with 7 positions matching TRBD1. V lost 8 bases to trimming and J lost 5 bases; unmatched junction nucleotides: 9. The CDR3 has 14 residues. CDR1 is SGHVS, CDR2 FQNEAQ, per germline. This CDR3 reads CASGLQGLDQPQHF. The CDR3 DNA follows: TGTGCCAGCGGGTTACAGGGGCTAGATCAGCCCCAGCATTTT.

This clonotype was counted a few times. J is TRBJ1-6 and V is TRBV27; no firm D call. CDR3 length: 14 residues. V dropped 3 bases and J dropped 7 bases, with 10 bases sitting between them. Germline CDR1 MNHEY, CDR2 SMNVEV (reference sequence). The CDR3 region is CASSFMGKNSPLHF. CDR3 in DNA: TGTGCCAGCAGTTTTATGGGAAAGAATTCACCCCTCCACTTT.

This clonotype was counted a few times. This sequence joins TRBV10-1 and TRBJ2-7, with D possibly called TRBD1 or TRBD2 (5 bases each). V was cut by 3 bases and J by 5 bases, with 11 bases left in between. This CDR3 is built from 13 residues. Germline lookup yields CDR1 WNHNN and CDR2 SYGVQD (reference sequence). The CDR3 DNA follows: TGCGCCAGCAGTGAAAGTGGGGGTGACGAGCAGTACGTC. Translating it yields CASSESGGDEQYV.

The chain carries TRBV11-3 and TRBJ2-5; 7 nucleotides match TRBD1. V lost 5 bases and J lost 3; bases outside the gene matches: 3. Germline V gives CDR1 SGHNT, CDR2 YENEEA. The CDR3 loop spans 13 amino acids. The CDR3 spells CASSPGTEETQYF. CDR3 coding DNA: TGTGCCAGCAGCCCCGGGACAGAAGAGACCCAGTACTTC. The whole variable domain, filled in from reference TRBV11-3 and TRBJ2-5, reads EAGVVQSPRYKIIEKKQPVAFWCNPISGHNTLYWYLQNLGQGPELLIRYENEEAVDDSQLPKDRFSAERLKGVDSTLKIQPAELGDSAVYLCASSPGTEETQYFGPGTRLLVL.

The V and J genes are TRBV7-2 and TRBJ1-1; D gene unclear. Germline CDR1 and CDR2: SGHTA and FQGNSA. The V and J ends lost 8 bases and 1 base respectively, with 20 bases between them. CDR3 size: 16 residues. DNA of the CDR3: TGTGCCAGCGCGAGCTTGGTCTTCTCCGGGAACACTGAAGCTTTCTTT. Translating gives CASASLVFSGNTEAFF.

The rearrangement uses TRBV12-5 and TRBJ2-1, with 11 bases aligning to TRBD2. The CDR3 is 16 residues long. J lost 7 bases, V lost 5 bases, and 10 bases had no gene match. CDR1 LGHNT and CDR2 FRNRAP come from the germline V gene. This CDR3 is CASGPNSGGARNEQFF. CDR3 DNA sequence: TGTGCTAGTGGTCCCAATAGCGGGGGGGCCCGTAATGAGCAGTTCTTC.